This T cell receptor beta chain was recorded in a study of blood T cell repertoires in COVID-19. Study-level information: COVID-19 samples, acute and convalescent, were from the United States, Italy and Spain. In each case, the material was cDNA or gDNA derived from T cells, B-cell-depleted T cells, or PBMCs.

V lost 3 bases and J lost 6; bases outside the gene matches: 4. The CDR3 spans 13 residues. CDR1 and CDR2 from the germline V gene are WNHNN and SYGVQD (reference sequence). Per the authors' pipeline: Reference gene primer amplification gave estimated nucleated cell counts. The repertoire was sequenced with immunoSEQ multiplex PCR; TCRdb's copy has only in-frame clones and lacks some. Clonal size and the V and J genes are those of that table, whereas D and trimming came from the DNA. The sample carries hundreds of thousands of clones, 80% to 90% recorded once. Seattle researchers signed up patients amid active infection and tracked them longitudinally.

The material sequenced was peripheral blood. This clonotype originated in a woman aged 70-85 years with COVID-19, enrolled during active disease. The chain uses TRBV10-1 and TRBJ2-7, with 8 bases lining up with TRBD1. The CDR3 is CASSDGRGLEQYF. The CDR3 bases are TGCGCCAGCAGTGATGGCAGGGGGCTCGAGCAGTACTTC.